These 2 T cell receptor beta chains were all obtained from the same sample, sequenced in a study of T cells in Graves' hyperthyroidism and ophthalmopathy. Regions amplified from RNA transcripts were the TCR beta CDR3 regions. The HTBI primer set was used in a first-round RT-PCR of the TCR CDR3. One entry per CDR3 protein, called by TCRdb with MiXCR from the multiplex PCR reads. The sample has about 640,000 distinct CDR3 sequences, 20% to 25% seen once. Sequencing input: blood. Receptors originate from a man in his thirties or forties with Graves' ophthalmopathy.

The genes are TRBV7-9 and TRBJ1-5; D is unclear. Per the germline V gene, CDR1 is SEHNR and CDR2 is FQNEAQ (reference sequence). The germline V and J ends were trimmed by 3 bases and 2 bases, with 11 bases remaining between them. The CDR3 spans 15 residues. The CDR3 spells CASSFSVSGNQPQHF. The CDR3 coding sequence is TGTGCCAGCAGCTTTTCGGTCTCGGGCAATCAGCCCCAGCATTTT.

The chain is built from TRBV20-1 and TRBJ2-7; TRBD1 or TRBD2 may be the D gene (5 bases each). The CDR3 covers 14 residues. Germline values: CDR1 DFQATT, CDR2 SNEGSKA (reference sequence). The CDR3 DNA is TGCACTTGCTCCCCCCCAGGAGGACAATACGAGCAGTACTTC. Residues: CTCSPPGGQYEQYF.